Detailed here is one T cell receptor beta chain. Urothelial carcinoma, locally advanced or metastatic, affected the patients. Clones were read by immunoSEQ multiplex PCR, and TCRdb kept only the in-frame ones, dropping some. The table lists some 15,000 clones, 88% of them singletons. This sample is drawn from a study of PD-L1 blockade in urothelial cancer. For the study at large: Atezolizumab (1,200 mg intravenously every 3 weeks) began in 2014 for patients. From 0 to 3 prior chemotherapy regimens had been given to the patients. At 3 weeks after treatment start (second dose) and again at 6 weeks, blood was analyzed.

This CDR3 comprises 14 residues. CDR1 MDHEN and CDR2 SYDVKM come from the germline V gene. Trimming left V 7 bases short and J 0 bases short, with 12 bases between. The V call is TRBV28, the J call TRBJ1-1; weak D call: TRBD1 (5 bases). The sample in question was PBMCs, obtained around atezolizumab (anti-PD-L1) treatment. This TCR was recovered from a man in his 70s with urothelial cancer. The CDR3 DNA reads as TGTGCCAGCAACGACAGATTACTGAACACTGAAGCTTTCTTT. Its translation: CASNDRLLNTEAFF. Supplemented by reference TRBV28 and TRBJ1-1, the full variable domain reads DVKVTQSSRYLVKRTGEKVFLECVQDMDHENMFWYRQDPGLGLRLIYFSYDVKMKEKGDIPEGYSVSREKKERFSLILESASTNQTSMYLCASNDRLLNTEAFFGQGTRLTVV.